The clone carrying this T cell receptor (beta chain) appeared a few times. These data originate in a study of blood T cell repertoires in COVID-19. The protocol was immunoSEQ multiplex PCR, while the TCRdb copy is restricted to in-frame clones and leaves out a portion. This table has 200,000 to 250,000 clones, 85% to 90% appearing once. The CDR3 length is 15 residues. Germline values: CDR1 KGHSH, CDR2 LQKENI. The J segment lost 0 bases and the V segment lost 5 bases, leaving 4 bases of the junction unmatched. The sample was peripheral blood. This sequence was found in a man aged 80 or over with acute or convalescent COVID-19. The rearrangement uses TRBV18 and TRBJ2-3; 8 nucleotides match TRBD1. The CDR3 region has the DNA TGTGCCAGCTCATCCGGACAGGGTAGCACAGATACGCAGTATTTT. This codes for CASSSGQGSTDTQYF.